The clone carrying this TCR beta chain was seen ten or more times. The sample is drawn from a study of T cells in Graves' hyperthyroidism and ophthalmopathy. Study in general: Peripheral blood was taken when the disease was first diagnosed, before any treatment began.

From germline, CDR1 is SGHTA and CDR2 FQGNSA. V lost 1 base to trimming and J lost 7 bases; unmatched junction nucleotides: 8. The CDR3 sequence is 16 residues long. It was RNA transcripts that yielded the amplified TCR beta CDR3 regions. A first-round RT-PCR of the TCR CDR3 used the HTBI primer set. TCRdb recomputed calls from the multiplex PCR reads with MiXCR, one row per CDR3 protein. The profile covers about 500,000 distinct CDR3 sequences, with about 16% appearing a single time and roughly 29% taken by the ten largest. The sequenced sample was blood. The J gene is TRBJ2-1, the V gene TRBV7-2; 9 nucleotides align to TRBD1. The origin of this receptor is a woman younger than 45 with Graves' ophthalmopathy. The CDR3 bases are TGTGCCAGCAGCTTAGGGGGGGGGACAGGGTGGAATGAGCAGTTCTTC. Amino acid sequence: CASSLGGGTGWNEQFF.